The clone carrying this T cell receptor beta chain was detected only a few times. Its cognate antigen is unknown. A 5'RACE template-switching step, the method used to make TCR cDNA, added a universal primer site and UMIs. MiXCR, applied by TCRdb to the 5' RACE reads, yields one record per CDR3 protein. This table holds about 99,000 distinct CDR3 sequences, about 5.8% found once. This specimen belongs to a study of T cells after yellow fever vaccination. General observations from the study: A large majority of primary-vaccination clones showed up again after the booster (approximately 96% CD4, roughly 88% CD8).

Germline lookup yields CDR1 LGHDT and CDR2 YNNKEL (reference sequence). With V trimmed by 0 bases and J by 3 bases, 8 bases remained unmatched. This CDR3 spans 16 amino acids. The chain links TRBV3-1 to TRBJ2-7; 7 nucleotides match TRBD1. The sequence was collected from a man aged 18 to 30 who received the YFV17D yellow fever vaccine. The source was CD8+ T cells sorted from PBMCs, collected 10 days after the yellow fever booster vaccination. The CDR3 DNA sequence: TGTGCCAGCAGCCAAGACCGCGGACAGGCCTTCTACGAGCAGTACTTC. This translates into CASSQDRGQAFYEQYF.